One TCR beta chain is described in this entry. This record belongs to a study of blood T cell repertoires in COVID-19. Profiling relied on immunoSEQ multiplex PCR, and the TCRdb table lists in-frame clones only, not all of them. The sample contains a few hundred thousand clones, 70% to 90% of which appear only once. The sequence was collected from a man aged 25-40 years with active or convalescent COVID-19. Specimen: peripheral blood.

The CDR3 DNA reads as TGTGCCAGCAGTACAGTGGAGGGGTTGAACACTGAAGCTTTCTTT. This translates into CASSTVEGLNTEAFF. The rearrangement links TRBV6-5 to TRBJ1-1; D possibly corresponds to TRBD1 (5 bases). The V end lost 5 bases, the J end lost 0 bases, and 13 bases lay between the germline ends. CDR3 length: 15 amino acids. CDR1 is MNHEY and CDR2 is SVGAGI in the germline V gene.